This is a list of T cell receptor beta chains from one sample in a study of cytomegalovirus exposure and HLA in healthy donors. Profiled with immunoSEQ multiplex PCR; TCRdb holds only in-frame clones, not every one. The sample carries hundreds of thousands of clones, roughly 90% recorded once. Sequencing used PBMCs. Receptors were obtained from a woman aged 18-29 years in good health and CMV-seronegative. The CDR3 runs from the conserved cysteine through the conserved F or W. Each record gives: V gene, CDR3 length, clone size, D gene, J gene, CDR3 DNA, CDR3 protein. A D gene is named only where the DNA matches it firmly. The size field is filled for only some rows; it gives once, few, many or a size class.

V gene: TRBV7-3; CDR3 length: 17; clone size: .; D gene: TRBD2; J gene: TRBJ2-3; CDR3 DNA: TGTGCCAGCAGCCCGGGACTAGCGGGAGGGCCGGGGGATACGCAGTATTTT; CDR3 protein: CASSPGLAGGPGDTQYF
V gene: TRBV7-9; CDR3 length: 13; clone size: few; D gene: TRBD1; J gene: TRBJ2-1; CDR3 DNA: TGTGCCAGCAGCTTAGCGGACAGGTTTCGTCAGTTCTTC; CDR3 protein: CASSLADRFRQFF
V gene: TRBV7-8; CDR3 length: 16; clone size: few; D gene: .; J gene: TRBJ1-5; CDR3 DNA: TGTGCCAGCAGCTTAGCGGGGACAAAAAACAATCAGCCCCAGCATTTT; CDR3 protein: CASSLAGTKNNQPQHF
V gene: TRBV27; CDR3 length: 15; clone size: few; D gene: TRBD2; J gene: TRBJ2-2; CDR3 DNA: TGTGCCAGCACCCTCGGGAGGGGCGACACCGGGGAGCTGTTTTTT; CDR3 protein: CASTLGRGDTGELFF
V gene: TRBV4-1; CDR3 length: 16; clone size: .; D gene: .; J gene: TRBJ2-5; CDR3 DNA: TGCGCCAGCAGCCAACCTGGAGGGGGCAAGCCAGAGACCCAGTACTTC; CDR3 protein: CASSQPGGGKPETQYF
V gene: TRBV19; CDR3 length: 15; clone size: medium-sized; D gene: TRBD1; J gene: TRBJ1-5; CDR3 DNA: TGTGCCAGTAATGGGGGGACAGGGGAATATCAGCCCCAGCATTTT; CDR3 protein: CASNGGTGEYQPQHF
V gene: TRBV2; CDR3 length: 13; clone size: few; D gene: TRBD1; J gene: TRBJ1-2; CDR3 DNA: TGTGCCAGCAGGACTGGGACAGGAGGGGGCTACACCTTC; CDR3 protein: CASRTGTGGGYTF
V gene: TRBV4-2; CDR3 length: 18; clone size: .; D gene: TRBD2; J gene: TRBJ2-1; CDR3 DNA: TGTGCCAGCAGCACCCGCTTGACTAGCGGGAAAACCTACAATGAGCAGTTCTTC; CDR3 protein: CASSTRLTSGKTYNEQFF
V gene: TRBV11-2; CDR3 length: 13; clone size: .; D gene: .; J gene: TRBJ1-2; CDR3 DNA: TGTGCCAGCAGCTTACAGGGATCCTATGGCTACACCTTC; CDR3 protein: CASSLQGSYGYTF
V gene: TRBV28; CDR3 length: 11; clone size: .; D gene: TRBD1; J gene: TRBJ1-1; CDR3 DNA: TGTGCCAGCAGGGGACAGCCTGAAGCTTTCTTT; CDR3 protein: CASRGQPEAFF
V gene: TRBV2; CDR3 length: 15; clone size: .; D gene: TRBD1; J gene: TRBJ2-3; CDR3 DNA: TGTGCCAGCAGCCTCGACAGGGGGGCACGAGATACGCAGTATTTT; CDR3 protein: CASSLDRGARDTQYF
V gene: TRBV6-1; CDR3 length: 16; clone size: .; D gene: TRBD1; J gene: TRBJ1-2; CDR3 DNA: TGTGCCAGCAGTGAAGTAGCGGACAGGGTATCTGGTGGCTACACCTTC; CDR3 protein: CASSEVADRVSGGYTF
V gene: TRBV5-4; CDR3 length: 18; clone size: .; D gene: TRBD2; J gene: TRBJ2-6; CDR3 DNA: TGTGCCAGCGCCCCTTGGGAGGGAATAACCTCTGGGGCCAACGTCCTGACTTTC; CDR3 protein: CASAPWEGITSGANVLTF
V gene: TRBV5-1; CDR3 length: 16; clone size: .; D gene: TRBD1; J gene: TRBJ1-4; CDR3 DNA: TGCGCCAGCAGCTTGCAGATCAGGGGGCTAGGTGAAAAACTGTTTTTT; CDR3 protein: CASSLQIRGLGEKLFF
V gene: TRBV6-5; CDR3 length: 11; clone size: .; D gene: .; J gene: TRBJ1-2; CDR3 DNA: TGTGCCAGCATGAGTCTCAATGGCTACACCTTC; CDR3 protein: CASMSLNGYTF
V gene: TRBV28; CDR3 length: 14; clone size: .; D gene: TRBD1; J gene: TRBJ1-2; CDR3 DNA: TGTGCCAGCAGTCTCGGACAGGGCAACTATGGCTACACCTTC; CDR3 protein: CASSLGQGNYGYTF
V gene: TRBV28; CDR3 length: 12; clone size: few; D gene: .; J gene: TRBJ1-6; CDR3 DNA: TGTGCCAGCAGTTATAGGGGATCACCCCTCCACTTT; CDR3 protein: CASSYRGSPLHF
V gene: TRBV27; CDR3 length: 17; clone size: .; D gene: .; J gene: TRBJ2-2; CDR3 DNA: TGTGCCAGCAGTTCCCTCCGAGCGGGTGAGGGGACCGGGGAGCTGTTTTTT; CDR3 protein: CASSSLRAGEGTGELFF
V gene: TRBV4-3; CDR3 length: 15; clone size: .; D gene: TRBD1; J gene: TRBJ1-1; CDR3 DNA: TGCGCCAGCAGCCAAGATCTAGGGGGCCCAGGTGAAGCTTTCTTT; CDR3 protein: CASSQDLGGPGEAFF
V gene: TRBV2; CDR3 length: 16; clone size: .; D gene: .; J gene: TRBJ1-2; CDR3 DNA: TGTGCCAGCAGTGAAGTCGGCCGGACAGCCTACTATGGCTACACCTTC; CDR3 protein: CASSEVGRTAYYGYTF
V gene: TRBV7-2; CDR3 length: 17; clone size: .; D gene: TRBD2; J gene: TRBJ2-1; CDR3 DNA: TGTGCCAGCAGCTTAGTGGGAGCGGGACGGTCCTACAATGAGCAGTTCTTC; CDR3 protein: CASSLVGAGRSYNEQFF
V gene: TRBV7-2; CDR3 length: 16; clone size: .; D gene: TRBD2; J gene: TRBJ2-1; CDR3 DNA: TGTGCCAGCAGCTTAGAGGCGGGAGGGGGGTACAATGAGCAGTTCTTC; CDR3 protein: CASSLEAGGGYNEQFF
V gene: TRBV29-1; CDR3 length: 12; clone size: .; D gene: .; J gene: TRBJ2-1; CDR3 DNA: TGCAGCGTTGGTTCTCCCTACAATGAGCAGTTCTTC; CDR3 protein: CSVGSPYNEQFF
V gene: TRBV5-1; CDR3 length: 13; clone size: .; D gene: TRBD1; J gene: TRBJ1-1; CDR3 DNA: TGCGCCAGCAGCGCCGGGACAGGGCCTGAAGCTTTCTTT; CDR3 protein: CASSAGTGPEAFF
V gene: TRBV27; CDR3 length: 15; clone size: .; D gene: .; J gene: TRBJ1-6; CDR3 DNA: TGTGCCAGCAGTAGGGATCAGGGGAAGAATTCACCCCTCCACTTT; CDR3 protein: CASSRDQGKNSPLHF
V gene: TRBV11-3; CDR3 length: 13; clone size: .; D gene: .; J gene: TRBJ2-7; CDR3 DNA: TGTGCCAGCAGCTTACAGGGTTCCTACGAGCAGTACTTC; CDR3 protein: CASSLQGSYEQYF
V gene: TRBV28; CDR3 length: 12; clone size: .; D gene: .; J gene: TRBJ1-1; CDR3 DNA: TGTGCCGCCGAGGACATGAACACTGAAGCTTTCTTT; CDR3 protein: CAAEDMNTEAFF
V gene: TRBV10-3; CDR3 length: 15; clone size: once; D gene: .; J gene: TRBJ2-3; CDR3 DNA: TGTGCCATCAGGGCCGGGTCCTCTAGCACAGATACGCAGTATTTT; CDR3 protein: CAIRAGSSSTDTQYF
V gene: TRBV5-6; CDR3 length: 18; clone size: .; D gene: TRBD2; J gene: TRBJ2-5; CDR3 DNA: TGTGCCAGCAGTAGACTAGCGGGAGTAATCGGGGAGCGGGAGACCCAGTACTTC; CDR3 protein: CASSRLAGVIGERETQYF
V gene: TRBV7-3; CDR3 length: 14; clone size: .; D gene: TRBD2; J gene: TRBJ2-7; CDR3 DNA: TGTGCCAGCAGCGCGAGAGCGGGAGTGTACGAGCAGTACTTC; CDR3 protein: CASSARAGVYEQYF
V gene: TRBV28; CDR3 length: 15; clone size: .; D gene: TRBD1; J gene: TRBJ1-4; CDR3 DNA: TGTGCCAGCAGTTCATCCGGGACAGTTAATGAAAAACTGTTTTTT; CDR3 protein: CASSSSGTVNEKLFF
V gene: TRBV30; CDR3 length: 20; clone size: .; D gene: TRBD2; J gene: TRBJ2-1; CDR3 DNA: TGTGCCTGGAGTGGACGAAAACGACACCTCACGACTAGCGGTGACAATGAGCAGTTCTTC; CDR3 protein: CAWSGRKRHLTTSGDNEQFF
V gene: TRBV6-1; CDR3 length: 15; clone size: .; D gene: .; J gene: TRBJ1-1; CDR3 DNA: TGTGCCAGCAGTGCCCGAGGGGAGGTAGGCACTGAAGCTTTCTTT; CDR3 protein: CASSARGEVGTEAFF
V gene: TRBV29-1; CDR3 length: 15; clone size: .; D gene: TRBD1; J gene: TRBJ2-5; CDR3 DNA: TGCAGCGTTGAAGTGGGACAGGGGATGGGAGAGACCCAGTACTTC; CDR3 protein: CSVEVGQGMGETQYF
V gene: TRBV5-1; CDR3 length: 14; clone size: .; D gene: .; J gene: TRBJ1-2; CDR3 DNA: TGCGCCAGCAGCTTGGGCGGAGGTTTGTATGGCTACACCTTC; CDR3 protein: CASSLGGGLYGYTF
V gene: TRBV27; CDR3 length: 16; clone size: .; D gene: .; J gene: TRBJ1-1; CDR3 DNA: TGTGCCAGCAGTCCCCACCTGTATTCTATGGACACTGAAGCTTTCTTT; CDR3 protein: CASSPHLYSMDTEAFF
V gene: TRBV28; CDR3 length: 15; clone size: .; D gene: .; J gene: TRBJ1-1; CDR3 DNA: TGTGCCAGCAGTCCCCGGACTGCTCGGAACACTGAAGCTTTCTTT; CDR3 protein: CASSPRTARNTEAFF
V gene: TRBV6-6; CDR3 length: 16; clone size: .; D gene: TRBD1; J gene: TRBJ1-2; CDR3 DNA: TGTGCCAGCGCGTCCCGGGACAGGGGAGAAAACTATGGCTACACCTTC; CDR3 protein: CASASRDRGENYGYTF
V gene: TRBV30; CDR3 length: 18; clone size: .; D gene: TRBD1; J gene: TRBJ1-5; CDR3 DNA: TGTGCCTGGAGTCTTTCCGGGACAGGACCCTTTAGCAATCAGCCCCAGCATTTT; CDR3 protein: CAWSLSGTGPFSNQPQHF
V gene: TRBV28; CDR3 length: 14; clone size: once; D gene: .; J gene: TRBJ1-6; CDR3 DNA: TGTGCCAGCACCCCCTTGCGATATAATTCACCCCTCCACTTT; CDR3 protein: CASTPLRYNSPLHF
V gene: TRBV5-1; CDR3 length: 15; clone size: .; D gene: .; J gene: TRBJ2-1; CDR3 DNA: TGCGCCAGCAGCTTGGATTTCGGGTTTGGCAATGAGCAGTTCTTC; CDR3 protein: CASSLDFGFGNEQFF
V gene: TRBV28; CDR3 length: 17; clone size: .; D gene: TRBD1; J gene: TRBJ1-2; CDR3 DNA: TGTGCCAGCAGTAAATCGGACAGGGGGAAAATCAACTATGGCTACACCTTC; CDR3 protein: CASSKSDRGKINYGYTF
V gene: TRBV7-8; CDR3 length: 17; clone size: .; D gene: TRBD2; J gene: TRBJ2-1; CDR3 DNA: TGTGCCACCGAACCTCCAACCGGGACTAGCGGGAACAATGAGCAGTTCTTC; CDR3 protein: CATEPPTGTSGNNEQFF
V gene: TRBV29-1; CDR3 length: 13; clone size: .; D gene: TRBD1; J gene: TRBJ2-7; CDR3 DNA: TGCAGCGTTGCCCGGGACAGCCCCTACGAGCAGTACTTC; CDR3 protein: CSVARDSPYEQYF
V gene: TRBV28; CDR3 length: 13; clone size: .; D gene: .; J gene: TRBJ1-5; CDR3 DNA: TGTGCCAGCATAGGGGGGGCAAGGCAGCCCCAGCATTTT; CDR3 protein: CASIGGARQPQHF
V gene: TRBV19; CDR3 length: 14; clone size: .; D gene: .; J gene: TRBJ1-2; CDR3 DNA: TGTGCCAGTAGTCCGACAGGAGCGTACTATGGCTACACCTTC; CDR3 protein: CASSPTGAYYGYTF
V gene: TRBV4-3; CDR3 length: 16; clone size: once; D gene: TRBD2; J gene: TRBJ2-3; CDR3 DNA: TGCGCCAGCAGCCTCCTAGCGGGAGGAGCTAGAGATACGCAGTATTTT; CDR3 protein: CASSLLAGGARDTQYF
V gene: TRBV30; CDR3 length: 16; clone size: .; D gene: .; J gene: TRBJ1-1; CDR3 DNA: TGTGCCTGGAGTCCACTGGGGTTCGGGCGGGGCACTGAAGCTTTCTTT; CDR3 protein: CAWSPLGFGRGTEAFF
V gene: TRBV6-1; CDR3 length: 14; clone size: once; D gene: .; J gene: TRBJ2-1; CDR3 DNA: TGTGCCAGCAGTGTCTTTCAGGGATTGAATGAGCAGTTCTTC; CDR3 protein: CASSVFQGLNEQFF
V gene: TRBV9; CDR3 length: 13; clone size: .; D gene: .; J gene: TRBJ2-1; CDR3 DNA: TGTGCCAGCAGCGTAGACTTAAACAATGAGCAGTTCTTC; CDR3 protein: CASSVDLNNEQFF
V gene: TRBV27; CDR3 length: 18; clone size: .; D gene: TRBD2; J gene: TRBJ2-7; CDR3 DNA: TGTGCCAGCAGTTTACTTGGGGGAAGACTAGCGGGAAGGTACGAGCAGTACTTC; CDR3 protein: CASSLLGGRLAGRYEQYF
V gene: TRBV29-1; CDR3 length: 14; clone size: .; D gene: .; J gene: TRBJ2-7; CDR3 DNA: TGCAGCGTGTCCCTAGGACTCTCTGGCCACGAGCAGTACTTC; CDR3 protein: CSVSLGLSGHEQYF
V gene: TRBV5-4; CDR3 length: 16; clone size: .; D gene: TRBD2; J gene: TRBJ2-7; CDR3 DNA: TGTGCCAGCAGCTTCGAACCCGGGAGGGCCGGGTACGAGCAGTACTTC; CDR3 protein: CASSFEPGRAGYEQYF
V gene: TRBV25-1; CDR3 length: 14; clone size: .; D gene: TRBD1; J gene: TRBJ1-2; CDR3 DNA: TGTGCCACTTTCAGACAGGGGGTTGCGAATGGCTACACCTTC; CDR3 protein: CATFRQGVANGYTF
V gene: TRBV10-3; CDR3 length: 14; clone size: .; D gene: .; J gene: TRBJ2-7; CDR3 DNA: TGTGCCATCAGGGACGGCGGGGCGTCCTACGAGCAGTACTTC; CDR3 protein: CAIRDGGASYEQYF
V gene: TRBV15; CDR3 length: 15; clone size: .; D gene: .; J gene: TRBJ1-4; CDR3 DNA: TGTGCCACCAGCAGCCGGCGGGCAACTAATGAAAAACTGTTTTTT; CDR3 protein: CATSSRRATNEKLFF
V gene: TRBV9; CDR3 length: 14; clone size: .; D gene: .; J gene: TRBJ2-1; CDR3 DNA: TGTGCCAGCAGCGTAGAGGGGGAAGAGGATGAGCAGTTCTTC; CDR3 protein: CASSVEGEEDEQFF